This TCR beta chain was observed in a study of blood T cells in healthy people across ages. This CDR3 has 15 amino acids. Per the germline V gene, CDR1 is MDHEN and CDR2 is SYDVKM. V lost 5 bases to trimming and J lost 5 bases; unmatched junction nucleotides: 4. A J-beta primer mix and a sample-barcoded 5' primer were used in a second PCR of about 7 to 12 cycles. MiXCR was run by TCRdb on the 5' RACE reads, yielding one entry per CDR3 protein. The table shows 850,000 to 950,000 distinct CDR3 sequences, with 29% occurring only once. This sequence originates from a woman over 75 in good health. The chain joins TRBV28 to TRBJ2-1, with 12 bases aligning to TRBD2. Sequenced sample: blood. The CDR3: CASSQTSGSHNEQFF. The DNA of the CDR3 is TGTGCCAGCAGTCAGACTAGCGGGAGCCACAATGAGCAGTTCTTC.